Presented here are 29 T cell receptor beta chains from one specimen sequenced in a study of blood T cell repertoires in COVID-19. TCRdb's table, derived via immunoSEQ multiplex PCR, lists solely in-frame clones and lacks some. The data contain under 130,000 clones, around 90% of them singletons. Sequencing was performed on peripheral blood. All receptors come from a man aged 45-65 years in a cohort sampled during active COVID-19.

The chain is built from TRBV3-1 (or the pseudogene TRBV3-2) and TRBJ2-3; 7 positions agree with TRBD1. The V and J ends lost 7 bases and 8 bases, in that order; junction bases with no gene match: 3. CDR3 length equals 11 residues. From germline, CDR1 is LGHDT and CDR2 YNNKEL (reference sequence). The chain's CDR3 is CASKGAGTQYF. The CDR3 bases are TGTGCCAGCAAGGGGGCGGGTACGCAGTATTTT.

The chain carries TRBV12-3 or TRBV12-4 and TRBJ2-1; 8 bases fit TRBD1. This CDR3 is built from 13 residues. Losses at the gene ends were 5 bases for V and 10 bases for J; bases not matched to a gene: 7. CDR3 sequence (DNA): TGTGCCAGCAGTCCCCGACAGGGGCACGAGCAGTTCTTC. Its protein product is CASSPRQGHEQFF.

The chain employs TRBV10-3 and TRBJ2-7; 13 bases line up with TRBD2. Unmatched junction bases numbered 14, after V lost 3 bases and J lost 0 bases. The V gene's germline CDR1 is ENHRY and CDR2 SYGVKD. CDR3 size: 20 residues. DNA of the CDR3: TGTGCCATCAGTGATTCCCCAGGACTAGCGGGGGCGAGGAGCTCCTACGAGCAGTACGTC. It specifies CAISDSPGLAGARSSYEQYV.

This clone has only one observation. The chain uses TRBV19 and TRBJ1-5; possible D gene TRBD1, 5 bases. CDR3 length equals 15 residues. Trimming pared 7 bases from V and 5 bases from J, leaving 18 bases between. The germline CDR1 and CDR2 sequences are LNHDA and SQIVND (reference sequence). Written as DNA, the CDR3 is TGTGCCAGTACAAGTCGGGGGGTAGCCCATCAGCCCCAGCATTTT. This gives the protein CASTSRGVAHQPQHF.

This rearrangement joins TRBV7-2 to TRBJ2-3; tentatively, D is TRBD2 (6 bases). This CDR3 is 19 amino acids long. Germline V lookup: CDR1 SGHTA, CDR2 FQGNSA. Trimming left V 0 bases short and J 0 bases short, with 19 bases between. The CDR3 protein is CASSLAASVRIPSTDTQYF. Here the CDR3 DNA reads TGTGCCAGCAGCTTAGCGGCTAGCGTAAGGATACCTAGCACAGATACGCAGTATTTT.

The chain links TRBV9 to TRBJ1-1, with TRBD1 matching over 10 bases. This CDR3 contains 13 residues. J was trimmed by 5 bases and V by 4 bases; bases with no gene match: 2. Germline CDR1 SGDLS, CDR2 YYNGEE. As DNA, the CDR3 is TGTGCCAGCAGCCCGGGACAGGGGACTGAAGCTTTCTTT. Protein: CASSPGQGTEAFF.

CDR3: CASSSREGGLDGYTF. The CDR3 coding sequence is TGCGCCAGCAGCTCGCGCGAGGGCGGACTCGATGGCTACACCTTC. This chain connects TRBV5-1 to TRBJ1-2; D remains ambiguous. The CDR3 has 15 residues. The ends were cut back, 3 bases at V and 6 bases at J, with 18 bases in the middle. Germline V gene data show CDR1 as SGHRS and CDR2 as YFSETQ. Full variable domain (rest looked up from reference TRBV5-1 and TRBJ1-2): KAGVTQTPRYLIKTRGQQVTLSCSPISGHRSVSWYQQTPGQGLQFLFEYFSETQRNKGNFPGRFSGRQFSNSRSEMNVSTLELGDSALYLCASSSREGGLDGYTFGSGTRLTVV.

V gene TRBV5-1 combines with J gene TRBJ1-2, with 9 positions matching TRBD1. This CDR3 contains 15 residues. Germline V CDR1 and CDR2: SGHRS, YFSETQ. Unmatched junction bases numbered 10, after V lost 4 bases and J lost 6 bases. CDR3 loop: CASSHGGTGRDGYTF. The DNA of the CDR3 is TGCGCCAGCAGCCACGGGGGGACAGGGAGGGATGGCTACACCTTC.

The chain employs TRBV9 and TRBJ2-3; 8 bases line up with TRBD2. Trimming took 0 bases from V and 3 from J; bases not matched to a gene: 9. CDR3 length equals 17 residues. Per germline, CDR1 SGDLS and CDR2 YYNGEE. The CDR3, as DNA: TGTGCCAGCAGCGTAGGCAGCGGGGGCGTGGGGACAGATACGCAGTATTTT. Encoded protein: CASSVGSGGVGTDTQYF.

V is TRBV5-1 and J is TRBJ2-7, with a tentative D call TRBD2 (5 bases). CDR3 length: 14 amino acids. V was trimmed by 4 bases and J by 4 bases, leaving 15 bases between them. CDR1 and CDR2 (germline): SGHRS, YFSETQ. DNA of the CDR3: TGCGCCAGCAGCCAAAAGCCGGGATCGTACGAGCAGTACGTC. As protein: CASSQKPGSYEQYV.

This clone was counted once. This chain connects TRBV6-5 to TRBJ1-2; a weak D match, TRBD1 (5 bases). The V gene's germline CDR1 is MNHEY and CDR2 SVGAGI. Trimming left V 0 bases short and J 5 bases short, with 13 bases between. The CDR3 extends over 15 amino acids. As DNA, the CDR3 is TGTGCCAGCAGTTACTCCGCTCAGGGTGTGTATGGCTACACCTTC. This sequence encodes CASSYSAQGVYGYTF.

This chain uses TRBV19 with TRBJ2-5; TRBD1 is a possible D gene (5 bases). This CDR3 contains 13 residues. Deletions cut 5 bases from V and 5 bases from J, with 12 bases between. From germline, CDR1 is LNHDA and CDR2 SQIVND (reference sequence). This chain's CDR3 is CASSQPGWETQYF. The DNA of the CDR3 is TGTGCCAGTAGTCAACCAGGGTGGGAGACCCAGTACTTC.

The chain joins TRBV7-2 to TRBJ2-5; 9 nucleotides align to TRBD1. CDR1 and CDR2 from the germline V gene are SGHTA and FQGNSA. The J segment lost 5 bases and the V segment lost 5 bases, leaving 6 bases of the junction unmatched. This CDR3 has 14 residues. CDR3 residues: CASSPDRGRETQYF. CDR3 nucleotide sequence: TGTGCCAGCAGCCCGGACAGGGGTCGGGAGACCCAGTACTTC.

The CDR3 sequence is CATSRDKRGGNQPQHF. DNA of the CDR3: TGTGCCACCAGCAGAGATAAAAGGGGCGGTAATCAGCCCCAGCATTTT. This sequence joins TRBV15 and TRBJ1-5; maybe TRBD1 (5 bases). CDR3 length: 16 residues. With 0 bases removed from V and 4 bases from J, the gap between germline ends came to 13 bases. Germline V lookup: CDR1 LNHNV, CDR2 YYDKDF (reference sequence).

This clone has a handful of counts. V is TRBV4-3 and J is TRBJ2-6; no definite D call. The CDR3 consists of 15 residues. V was trimmed by 5 bases and J by 0 bases, leaving 8 bases between them. The germline gives CDR1 LGHNA, CDR2 YSLEER. In nucleotides, the CDR3 is TGCGCCAGCAGCTCACTTAGCTCTGGGGCCAACGTCCTGACTTTC. This translates into CASSSLSSGANVLTF.

This chain connects TRBV11-3 to TRBJ2-5, with 14 bases lining up with TRBD2. The CDR3 spans 18 residues. With V trimmed by 5 bases and J by 7 bases, 15 bases remained unmatched. The germline V gene has CDR1 SGHNT and CDR2 YENEEA. CDR3 sequence (DNA): TGTGCCAGCAGCCATACCGACCGACTAGCGGGGGGGCCGGGGACCCAGTACTTC. Protein: CASSHTDRLAGGPGTQYF. Full variable domain (outside the CDR3, taken from reference TRBV11-3 and TRBJ2-5): EAGVVQSPRYKIIEKKQPVAFWCNPISGHNTLYWYLQNLGQGPELLIRYENEEAVDDSQLPKDRFSAERLKGVDSTLKIQPAELGDSAVYLCASSHTDRLAGGPGTQYFGPGTRLLVL.

CDR3 in DNA: TGTGCTAGTGGTTCGGGACTAGCGGGGGGACTCAACTACGAGCAGTACTTC. Translating gives CASGSGLAGGLNYEQYF. This sequence joins TRBV12-5 and TRBJ2-7; 15 positions match TRBD2. Germline V lookup: CDR1 LGHNT, CDR2 FRNRAP. The CDR3 has 17 amino acids. The trim removed 4 bases at V and 3 bases at J, leaving 7 bases unmatched.

The chain combines TRBV5-4 with TRBJ1-1; D gene unclear. There are 13 residues in the CDR3. The V and J ends lost 5 bases and 7 bases respectively, with 15 bases between them. Germline V CDR1 and CDR2: SGHNT, YYREEE (reference sequence). DNA for the CDR3: TGTGCCAGCAGTCGGACTGAGGGCGGTGAAGCTTTCTTT. Encoded protein: CASSRTEGGEAFF.

The gene calls are TRBV10-2 and TRBJ2-2; TRBD2 is a possible D gene (6 bases). The length of the CDR3 is 14 residues. CDR1 is WSHSY and CDR2 is SAAADI in the germline V gene. The germline V and J ends were trimmed by 0 bases and 4 bases, with 6 bases remaining between them. The CDR3 protein is CASSESGGTGELFF. The CDR3 coding sequence is TGCGCCAGCAGTGAGTCGGGGGGCACCGGGGAGCTGTTTTTT.

The CDR3 bases are TGTGCCACCGGCGCGGGGGCTGGTCAGCCCCAGCATTTT. Its protein product is CATGAGAGQPQHF. V is TRBV24-1 and J is TRBJ1-5; TRBD1 might be the D (6 bases). Germline CDR1 reads KGHDR; CDR2 reads SFDVKD. The CDR3 has 13 residues. V was clipped by 9 bases and J by 6 bases, with 14 bases between them.

The V call is TRBV19, the J call TRBJ1-5, with D unresolved. Looked up from germline, CDR1 is LNHDA and CDR2 is SQIVND (reference sequence). V lost 5 bases, J lost 4 bases, and 9 bases lay in between. This CDR3 is 13 amino acids long. CDR3 DNA sequence: TGTGCCAGTAGTGCCCAGGTTAATCAGCCCCAGCATTTT. It encodes CASSAQVNQPQHF. The variable domain in full, completed from reference TRBV19 and TRBJ1-5, reads DGGITQSPKYLFRKEGQNVTLSCEQNLNHDAMYWYRQDPGQGLRLIYYSQIVNDFQKGDIAEGYSVSREKKESFPLTVTSAQKNPTAFYLCASSAQVNQPQHFGDGTRLSIL.

The V gene is TRBV5-5, the J gene TRBJ1-2; 9 nucleotides agree with TRBD1. The CDR3 extends over 16 amino acids. Trimming at V came to 0 bases and at J to 4 bases, leaving 7 bases not matched to a gene. Per germline, CDR1 SGHKS and CDR2 YYEKEE (reference sequence). CDR3 sequence reads: CASSLDRGQHIYGYTF. The CDR3 coding sequence is TGTGCCAGCAGCTTGGACAGGGGGCAGCATATCTATGGCTACACCTTC.

The chain combines TRBV4-2 with TRBJ2-4; tentative D call: TRBD1 (6 bases). V shed 1 base and J shed 0 bases, with 22 bases lying between them. This CDR3 has 20 amino acids. Germline assignment: CDR1 LGHNA and CDR2 YNFKEQ. CDR3 protein: CASSQGSSSDSALAKNIQYF. The DNA of the CDR3 is TGTGCCAGCAGCCAAGGCTCGAGTTCGGACAGCGCCCTAGCCAAAAACATTCAGTACTTC.

V and J are TRBV6-6 and TRBJ2-2; weak D call: TRBD2 (5 bases). The germline V gene has CDR1 MNHNY and CDR2 SVGAGI (reference sequence). The germline V and J ends were trimmed by 6 bases and 7 bases, with 6 bases remaining between them. This CDR3 spans 11 amino acids. CDR3 nucleotide sequence: TGTGCCAGCAGCCGGGGCGGGGAGCTGTTTTTT. Translation: CASSRGGELFF.

V is TRBV5-1 and J is TRBJ2-7; maybe TRBD2 (5 bases). Germline-derived CDR1 and CDR2 are SGHRS and YFSETQ. CDR3 size: 12 residues. V dropped 4 bases and J dropped 7 bases, with 12 bases sitting between them. The chain's CDR3 is CASSPDRREQYF. As DNA, the CDR3 is TGCGCCAGCAGCCCGGACCGGAGGGAGCAGTACTTC.

The chain joins TRBV5-1 to TRBJ2-3, with 10 bases that match TRBD1. The length of the CDR3 is 15 residues. Trimming at V came to 6 bases and at J to 4 bases, leaving 8 bases not matched to a gene. Germline V CDR1 and CDR2: SGHRS, YFSETQ. CDR3 coding DNA: TGCGCCAGCACCCGGGACAGGGGTCGGTCAGATACGCAGTATTTT. Its protein product is CASTRDRGRSDTQYF.

CDR3 sequence (DNA): TGTGCCAGCAGCGTAGATGGCTTCGGGACTAACTATGGCTACACCTTC. It is translated as CASSVDGFGTNYGYTF. This rearrangement joins TRBV9 to TRBJ1-2; D call uncertain. This CDR3 is 16 amino acids long. Trimming stripped 0 bases from V and 0 bases from J, with 12 bases between. CDR1 and CDR2 (germline): SGDLS, YYNGEE.

Of note for this clone: Other DNA sequences from this sample encode an identical CDR3 as well. The chain links TRBV28 to TRBJ2-2; D possibly corresponds to TRBD1 (5 bases). The CDR3 is 14 residues long. Trimming cost V 2 bases and J 4 bases, with 8 bases left between them. The germline V gene has CDR1 MDHEN and CDR2 SYDVKM. CDR3 residues: CASSLQGSTGELFF. The CDR3 DNA reads as TGTGCCAGCAGTTTACAGGGTAGCACCGGGGAGCTGTTTTTT.

The V gene is TRBV19, the J gene TRBJ2-2; D unclear. Trimming stripped 4 bases from V and 5 bases from J, with 8 bases between. CDR3 length equals 13 residues. Germline assignment: CDR1 LNHDA and CDR2 SQIVND (reference sequence). The CDR3 nucleotides are TGTGCCAGTAGTAGGAGTTGGACCGGGGAGCTGTTTTTT. Translated, it gives CASSRSWTGELFF.